These 28 T cell receptor beta chains originate from one sample sequenced in a study of blood T cell repertoires in COVID-19. Measured with immunoSEQ multiplex PCR; TCRdb has only the in-frame clones, and not every one. The repertoire holds around 260,000 clones, with around 86% as singletons. Sequenced input: peripheral blood. These receptors originate from a woman aged 40 to 49 who had recovered from COVID-19.

The chain is built from TRBV7-8 and TRBJ2-5; 9 bases fit TRBD1. With 2 bases clipped from V and 2 bases from J, the junction kept 3 bases outside the gene matches. The CDR3 spans 15 residues. From germline, CDR1 is SGHVS and CDR2 FQNEAQ. The CDR3 bases are TGTGCCAGCAGCTTATTTGGGACAGGGCAAGAGACCCAGTACTTC. Translating it yields CASSLFGTGQETQYF.

The gene calls are TRBV18 and TRBJ2-7; D not certain. This CDR3 has 15 residues. The V gene's germline CDR1 is KGHSH and CDR2 LQKENI. Trimming cost V 0 bases and J 3 bases, with 12 bases left between them. The CDR3 bases are TGTGCCAGCTCACCACCGTCCCGTGGAGACTACGAGCAGTACTTC. Protein sequence: CASSPPSRGDYEQYF.

The chain carries TRBV3-1 (or the pseudogene TRBV3-2) and TRBJ1-1; perhaps TRBD1 as D (5 bases). The CDR3 extends over 13 amino acids. The germline V gene encodes CDR1 LGHDT and CDR2 YNNKEL (reference sequence). V was trimmed by 8 bases and J by 3 bases, leaving 13 bases between them. In nucleotides, the CDR3 is TGTGCCAGCGGGCGGGGGTTGGACACTGAAGCTTTCTTT. This translates into CASGRGLDTEAFF.

The rearrangement joins TRBV4-1 to TRBJ2-7, with D possibly matching TRBD1 (5 bases). In germline, CDR1 is MGHRA, CDR2 YSYEKL. Trimming cost V 1 base and J 3 bases, with 13 bases left between them. This CDR3 comprises 15 residues. In DNA form, the CDR3 reads TGCGCCAGCAGCCAAGGGACACCGAATTTCTACGAGCAGTACTTC. Translation: CASSQGTPNFYEQYF.

The rearrangement links TRBV4-1 to TRBJ1-2; D is undetermined. This CDR3 spans 13 amino acids. The germline gives CDR1 MGHRA, CDR2 YSYEKL. V was clipped by 1 base and J by 2 bases, with 5 bases between them. The CDR3 here is CASSQGENYGYTF. The CDR3, as DNA: TGCGCCAGCAGCCAAGGGGAGAACTATGGCTACACCTTC.

This chain links TRBV18 with TRBJ2-3; 7 positions match TRBD1. J gave up 2 bases and V 4 bases, and 9 bases lay outside the gene matches. CDR1 and CDR2 (germline): KGHSH, LQKENI. The CDR3 sequence is 16 residues long. This CDR3 is CASSRLQGSLTDTQYF. The CDR3 region has the DNA TGTGCCAGCTCACGACTACAGGGGTCCCTCACAGATACGCAGTATTTT.

This clone was counted between two and nine times. The rearrangement uses TRBV24-1 and TRBJ1-4, with D unclear. The CDR3 has 13 amino acids. The V gene lost 6 bases and the J gene lost 3 bases, with 7 bases spanning the gap. Germline V gene lookup returns CDR1 KGHDR and CDR2 SFDVKD. CDR3 sequence (DNA): TGTGCCACCAGTCATGCAGCTAATGAAAAACTGTTTTTT. Translated, it gives CATSHAANEKLFF.

The V call is TRBV2, the J call TRBJ1-1; 10 nucleotides agree with TRBD1. V was clipped by 7 bases and J by 1 base; unmatched bases: 6. This CDR3 contains 15 residues. From germline, CDR1 is SNHLY and CDR2 FYNNEI. The CDR3 loop is CASNRDRGGNTEAFF. CDR3 sequence (DNA): TGTGCCAGCAACCGGGACAGGGGTGGGAACACTGAAGCTTTCTTT.

The chain has TRBV7-9 and TRBJ2-2; TRBD2 might be the D (5 bases). The CDR3 contains 13 residues. The germline CDR1 and CDR2 sequences are SEHNR and FQNEAQ (reference sequence). V shed 5 bases and J shed 7 bases, with 11 bases lying between them. The CDR3 spells CASSGGGVGELFF. As DNA, the CDR3 is TGTGCCAGCAGCGGCGGAGGTGTCGGGGAGCTGTTTTTT.

The chain joins TRBV3-1 (or the pseudogene TRBV3-2) to TRBJ2-7; 9 bases fit TRBD1. Germline V gene lookup returns CDR1 LGHDT and CDR2 YNNKEL (reference sequence). The CDR3 loop spans 15 amino acids. The junction had 5 bases not matched to a gene; V was cut back by 3 bases and J by 2 bases. Here the CDR3 reads CASSHQQGATYEQYF. CDR3 in DNA: TGTGCCAGCAGCCATCAACAGGGGGCAACCTACGAGCAGTACTTC.

Here the CDR3 reads CASSPDRGRLNTGELFF. DNA for the CDR3: TGCGCCAGCAGCCCGGACAGGGGGCGTTTGAACACCGGGGAGCTGTTTTTT. This chain connects TRBV5-1 to TRBJ2-2, with TRBD1 matching over 11 bases. Germline CDR1 SGHRS, CDR2 YFSETQ. The J segment lost 1 base and the V segment lost 4 bases, leaving 6 bases of the junction unmatched. The CDR3 covers 17 residues.

The rearrangement uses TRBV6-6 and TRBJ2-3, with TRBD2 as a possible D gene (6 bases). The CDR3 is made up of 14 amino acids. Germline CDR1 reads MNHNY; CDR2 reads SVGAGI (reference sequence). V shed 5 bases and J shed 2 bases, with 11 bases lying between them. The CDR3 DNA reads TGTGCCAGCAGTGGGGGGACGTACACAGATACGCAGTATTTT. Protein product: CASSGGTYTDTQYF.

The V and J genes are TRBV9 and TRBJ1-2; D not certain. V dropped 0 bases and J dropped 3 bases, with 12 bases sitting between them. Germline assignment: CDR1 SGDLS and CDR2 YYNGEE. CDR3 size: 15 residues. CDR3 in DNA: TGTGCCAGCAGCGTAGCTGGGGAGGGCGACTATGGCTACACCTTC. Amino acid sequence: CASSVAGEGDYGYTF.

The genes are TRBV24-1 and TRBJ2-3; 7 nucleotides match TRBD2. In germline, CDR1 is KGHDR, CDR2 SFDVKD. This CDR3 is 14 amino acids long. Trimming removed 9 bases from V and 6 bases from J; junction bases left unmatched: 11. Written as DNA, the CDR3 is TGTGCCACCTCCCCGGGGCTAGCGGTTGATACGCAGTATTTT. Amino acids: CATSPGLAVDTQYF.

This clone appeared once. The rearrangement links TRBV21-1 to TRBJ2-7; the table's D call, TRBD1, has no DNA check behind it. TRBV21-1 is a recognized pseudogene. CDR3 size: 16 residues. The CDR3 spells CASSRRRDRRYYEQYF. CDR3 DNA sequence: TGTGCCAGCAGCAGACGCCGGGACAGGCGATACTACGAGCAGTACTTC.

In the case of this clone: This sample includes further DNA sequences coding for the same CDR3. This chain joins TRBV7-8 and TRBJ2-3; D remains unclear. The germline V gene encodes CDR1 SGHVS and CDR2 FQNEAQ. V lost 5 bases to trimming and J lost 0 bases, with 9 bases between them. The CDR3 spans 14 residues. Here the CDR3 reads CASSPLRSTDTQYF. The DNA for the CDR3 is TGTGCCAGCAGCCCACTACGAAGCACAGATACGCAGTATTTT.

A few counts support this clone. The CDR3 nucleotides are TGTGCCAGCAGGCAGGGGGCCTACGAGCAGTACTTC. Amino acids: CASRQGAYEQYF. V usage is TRBV28 and J usage is TRBJ2-7; 7 bases align to TRBD1. The germline CDR1 and CDR2 sequences are MDHEN and SYDVKM. The CDR3 runs to 12 residues. With 6 bases clipped from V and 2 bases from J, the junction kept 1 base outside the gene matches. The entire variable domain, with the rest obtained from reference TRBV28 and TRBJ2-7, is as follows: DVKVTQSSRYLVKRTGEKVFLECVQDMDHENMFWYRQDPGLGLRLIYFSYDVKMKEKGDIPEGYSVSREKKERFSLILESASTNQTSMYLCASRQGAYEQYFGPGTRLTVT.

A few counts support this clone. J is TRBJ2-3 and V is TRBV7-2, with TRBD2 matching over 11 bases. This CDR3 has 15 residues. Trimming removed 1 base from V and 8 bases from J; junction bases left unmatched: 5. Germline CDR1 is SGHTA and CDR2 is FQGNSA. The DNA for the CDR3 is TGTGCCAGCAGCTTAGGCCCGCTAGCGGGAGGTACGCAGTATTTT. Amino acid sequence: CASSLGPLAGGTQYF.

This sequence joins TRBV7-8 and TRBJ2-1; 9 bases align to TRBD2. After removal of 6 bases from V and 0 bases from J, the junction contained 12 bases not matched to a gene. From germline, CDR1 is SGHVS and CDR2 FQNEAQ. This CDR3 has 18 amino acids. The CDR3 bases are TGTGCCAGCAGTCATACTCTTCTAGCGGGAAGCTCCTACAATGAGCAGTTCTTC. Its protein is CASSHTLLAGSSYNEQFF.

V usage is TRBV29-1 and J usage is TRBJ1-1, with D maybe TRBD1 (6 bases). Trimming took 6 bases from V and 4 from J, leaving 12 bases between them. Per the germline V gene, CDR1 is SQVTM and CDR2 is ANQGSEA. This CDR3 is built from 12 residues. The CDR3 is CSVHDRFTEAFF. The CDR3 DNA is TGCAGCGTCCATGACAGGTTCACTGAAGCTTTCTTT. The entire variable domain, with the rest obtained from reference TRBV29-1 and TRBJ1-1, is as follows: SAVISQKPSRDICQRGTSLTIQCQVDSQVTMMFWYRQQPGQSLTLIATANQGSEATYESGFVIDKFPISRPNLTFSTLTVSNMSPEDSSIYLCSVHDRFTEAFFGQGTRLTVV.

The V gene is TRBV5-5, the J gene TRBJ2-7; maybe TRBD1 (7 bases). V lost 1 base and J lost 2, with 16 bases in between. This CDR3 contains 16 residues. Germline V lookup: CDR1 SGHKS, CDR2 YYEKEE (reference sequence). The CDR3, as DNA: TGTGCCAGCAGCTTGCCTCCCGGGGGACAGACCTACGAGCAGTACTTC. This encodes CASSLPPGGQTYEQYF.

This rearrangement joins TRBV21-1 to TRBJ2-6; the DNA was not compared with TRBD1, the D call given in the table. TRBV21-1 is a pseudogene. The length of the CDR3 is 18 residues. The CDR3 DNA reads TGTGCCAGCAGCATCGGGACAGGAGTCAGCTCTGGGGCCAACGTCCTGACTTTC. Translated, it gives CASSIGTGVSSGANVLTF.

V and J are TRBV7-9 and TRBJ2-7; 8 bases line up with TRBD2. This CDR3 comprises 15 residues. V trimming: 4 bases; J trimming: 0 bases; junction bases outside the gene matches: 5. Germline V gives CDR1 SEHNR, CDR2 FQNEAQ (reference sequence). For the CDR3, the DNA is TGTGCCAGCAGCTACCTGAGCGGGAGCTCCTACGAGCAGTACTTC. Protein sequence: CASSYLSGSSYEQYF.

The rearrangement links TRBV29-1 to TRBJ2-1, with 16 bases aligning to TRBD2. V shed 3 bases and J 8 bases; nucleotides not matched to a gene: 4. The CDR3 extends over 15 amino acids. CDR1 SQVTM and CDR2 ANQGSEA come from the germline V gene. DNA of the CDR3: TGCAGCGTTGAGCTGGGACTAGCGGGAGGGGATGAGCAGTTCTTC. Translated, it gives CSVELGLAGGDEQFF.

V and J are TRBV3-1 (or the pseudogene TRBV3-2) and TRBJ1-6; D call uncertain. The V end lost 1 base, the J end lost 9 bases, and 13 bases lay between the germline ends. Per germline, CDR1 LGHDT and CDR2 YNNKEL (reference sequence). This CDR3 is 15 amino acids long. The CDR3 protein is CASSQASGFGSPLHF. The CDR3 nucleotides read TGTGCCAGCAGCCAAGCTTCAGGATTTGGTTCACCCCTCCACTTT.

The chain employs TRBV18 and TRBJ2-2, with 12 bases aligning to TRBD2. The V and J ends lost 1 base and 7 bases, in that order; junction bases with no gene match: 4. This CDR3 region has 16 residues. CDR1 and CDR2 (germline): KGHSH, LQKENI. The CDR3 sequence is CASSPRLAGAGGELFF. Written as DNA, the CDR3 is TGTGCCAGCTCACCACGACTAGCGGGAGCTGGCGGGGAGCTGTTTTTT. Full variable domain (outside the CDR3, taken from reference TRBV18 and TRBJ2-2): NAGVMQNPRHLVRRRGQEARLRCSPMKGHSHVYWYRQLPEEGLKFMVYLQKENIIDESGMPKERFSAEFPKEGPSILRIQQVVRGDSAAYFCASSPRLAGAGGELFFGEGSRLTVL.

The V gene is TRBV10-3, the J gene TRBJ1-1; 8 positions agree with TRBD1. Trimming cost V 2 bases and J 4 bases; bases outside gene matches: 6. The length of the CDR3 is 15 residues. CDR1 and CDR2 (germline): ENHRY, SYGVKD. DNA for the CDR3: TGTGCCATCAGTGAGCCAGGACAGGGAGGCACTGAAGCTTTCTTT. This sequence encodes CAISEPGQGGTEAFF.

With regard to this clone: Mismatch with germline at one junction end may stem from a read error. The chain combines TRBV4-1 with TRBJ2-1; TRBD2 agrees at 12 bases. This CDR3 spans 16 amino acids. Germline CDR1 reads MGHRA; CDR2 reads YSYEKL. CDR3 sequence (DNA): TGCGCCAGCAGACAAGGACTAGCGGGATCTTACAATGAGCAGTTCTTC. As protein: CASRQGLAGSYNEQFF.